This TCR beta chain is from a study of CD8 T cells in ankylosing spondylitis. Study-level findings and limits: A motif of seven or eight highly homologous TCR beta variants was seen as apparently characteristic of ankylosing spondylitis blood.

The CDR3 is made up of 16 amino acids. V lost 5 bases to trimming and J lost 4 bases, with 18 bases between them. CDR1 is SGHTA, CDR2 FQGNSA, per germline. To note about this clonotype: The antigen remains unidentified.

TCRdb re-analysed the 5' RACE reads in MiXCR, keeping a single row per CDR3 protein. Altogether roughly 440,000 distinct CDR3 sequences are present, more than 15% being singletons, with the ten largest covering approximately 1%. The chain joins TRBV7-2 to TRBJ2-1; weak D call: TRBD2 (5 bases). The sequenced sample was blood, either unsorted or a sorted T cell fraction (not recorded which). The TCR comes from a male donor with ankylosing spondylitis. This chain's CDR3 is CASSATGVRRYNEQFF. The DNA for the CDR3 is TGTGCCAGCAGCGCGACCGGGGTGCGGCGGTACAATGAGCAGTTCTTC.